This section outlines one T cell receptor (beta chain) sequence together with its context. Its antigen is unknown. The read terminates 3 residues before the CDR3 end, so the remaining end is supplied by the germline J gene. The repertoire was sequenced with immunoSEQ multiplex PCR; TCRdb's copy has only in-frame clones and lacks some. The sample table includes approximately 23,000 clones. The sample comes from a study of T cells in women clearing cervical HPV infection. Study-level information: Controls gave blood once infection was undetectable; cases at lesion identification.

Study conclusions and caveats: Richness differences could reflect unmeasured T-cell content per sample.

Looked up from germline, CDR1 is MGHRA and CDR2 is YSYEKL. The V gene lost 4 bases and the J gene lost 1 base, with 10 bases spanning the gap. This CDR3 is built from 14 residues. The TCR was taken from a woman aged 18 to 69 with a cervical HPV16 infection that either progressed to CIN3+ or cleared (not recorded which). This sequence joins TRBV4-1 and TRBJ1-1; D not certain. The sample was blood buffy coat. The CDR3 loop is CASSLGGQNTEAFF. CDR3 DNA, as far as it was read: TGCGCCAGCAGCCTCGGCGGGCAGAACACTGAA.